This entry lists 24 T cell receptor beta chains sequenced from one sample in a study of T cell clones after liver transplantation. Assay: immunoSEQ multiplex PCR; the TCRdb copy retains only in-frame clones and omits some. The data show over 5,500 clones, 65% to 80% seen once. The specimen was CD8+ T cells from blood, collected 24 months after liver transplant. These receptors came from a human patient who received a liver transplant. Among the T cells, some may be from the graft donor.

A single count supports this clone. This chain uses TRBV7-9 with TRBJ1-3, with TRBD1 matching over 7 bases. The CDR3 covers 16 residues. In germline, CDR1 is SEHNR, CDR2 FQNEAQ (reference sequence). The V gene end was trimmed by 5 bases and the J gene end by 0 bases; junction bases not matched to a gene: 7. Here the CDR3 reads CASSGPRDSSGNTIYF. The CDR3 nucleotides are TGTGCCAGCAGCGGACCCCGGGACAGCTCTGGAAACACCATATATTTT.

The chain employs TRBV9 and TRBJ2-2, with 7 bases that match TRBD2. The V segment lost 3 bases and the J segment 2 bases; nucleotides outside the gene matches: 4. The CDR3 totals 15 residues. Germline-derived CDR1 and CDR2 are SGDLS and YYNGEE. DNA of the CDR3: TGTGCCAGCAGCGCGAGCGGGGCCAACACCGGGGAGCTGTTTTTT. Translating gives CASSASGANTGELFF.

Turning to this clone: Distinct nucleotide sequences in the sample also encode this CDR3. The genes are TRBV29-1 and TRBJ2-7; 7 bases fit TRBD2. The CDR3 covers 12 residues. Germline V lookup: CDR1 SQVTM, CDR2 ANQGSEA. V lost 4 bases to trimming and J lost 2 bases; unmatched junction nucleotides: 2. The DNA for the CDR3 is TGCAGCGTTGCTAGCGGCGCCTACGAGCAGTACTTC. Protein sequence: CSVASGAYEQYF.

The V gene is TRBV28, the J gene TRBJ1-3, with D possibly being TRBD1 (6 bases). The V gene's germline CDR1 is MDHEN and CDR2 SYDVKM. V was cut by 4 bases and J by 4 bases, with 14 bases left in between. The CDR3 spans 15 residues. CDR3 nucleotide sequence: TGTGCCAGCAGTTCACAGGGTCTGACCGGAAACACCATATATTTT. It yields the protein CASSSQGLTGNTIYF.

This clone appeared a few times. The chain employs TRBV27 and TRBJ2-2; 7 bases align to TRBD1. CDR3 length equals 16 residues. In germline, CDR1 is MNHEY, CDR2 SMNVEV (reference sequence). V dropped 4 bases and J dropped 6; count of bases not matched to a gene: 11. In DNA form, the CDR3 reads TGTGCCAGCAGTTCAGGCATGGACAGGACGGCCGGGGAGCTGTTTTTT. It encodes CASSSGMDRTAGELFF.

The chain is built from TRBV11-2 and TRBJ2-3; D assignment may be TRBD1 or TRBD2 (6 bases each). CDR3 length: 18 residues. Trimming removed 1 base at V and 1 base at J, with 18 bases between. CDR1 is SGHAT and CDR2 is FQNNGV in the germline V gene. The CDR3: CASSLAATGAVGTDTQYF. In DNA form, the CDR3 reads TGTGCCAGCAGCTTAGCAGCGACGGGGGCTGTTGGCACAGATACGCAGTATTTT.

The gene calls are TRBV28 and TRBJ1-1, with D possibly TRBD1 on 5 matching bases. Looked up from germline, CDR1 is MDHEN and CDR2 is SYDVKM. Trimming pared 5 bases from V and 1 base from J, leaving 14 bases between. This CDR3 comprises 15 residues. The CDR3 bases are TGTGCCAGCAGTCTTGGGACTGGCTGGAACACTGAAGCTTTCTTT. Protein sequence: CASSLGTGWNTEAFF.

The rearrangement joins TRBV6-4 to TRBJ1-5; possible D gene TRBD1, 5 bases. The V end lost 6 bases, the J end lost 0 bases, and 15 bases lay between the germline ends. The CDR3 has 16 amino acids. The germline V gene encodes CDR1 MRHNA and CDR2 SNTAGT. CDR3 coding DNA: TGTGCCAGCAGCGATAATGGGGGAGATAGCAATCAGCCCCAGCATTTT. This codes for CASSDNGGDSNQPQHF.

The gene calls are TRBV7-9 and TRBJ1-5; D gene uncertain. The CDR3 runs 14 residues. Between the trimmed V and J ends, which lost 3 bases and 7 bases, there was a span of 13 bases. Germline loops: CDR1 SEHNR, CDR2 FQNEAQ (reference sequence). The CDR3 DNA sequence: TGTGCCAGCAGCTTTTCCGGGCGACGACAGCCCCAGCATTTT. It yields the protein CASSFSGRRQPQHF.

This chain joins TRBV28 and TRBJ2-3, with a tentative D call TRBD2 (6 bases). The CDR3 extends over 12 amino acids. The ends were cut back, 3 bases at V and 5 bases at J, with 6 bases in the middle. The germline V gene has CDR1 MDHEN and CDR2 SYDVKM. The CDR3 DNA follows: TGTGCCAGCAGTTTCGGGGGAGATACGCAGTATTTT. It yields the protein CASSFGGDTQYF.

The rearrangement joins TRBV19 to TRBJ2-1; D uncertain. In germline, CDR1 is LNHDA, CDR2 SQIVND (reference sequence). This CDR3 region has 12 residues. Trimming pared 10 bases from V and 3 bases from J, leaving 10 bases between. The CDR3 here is CATSDNYNEQFF. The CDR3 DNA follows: TGTGCCACCAGCGACAACTACAATGAGCAGTTCTTC.

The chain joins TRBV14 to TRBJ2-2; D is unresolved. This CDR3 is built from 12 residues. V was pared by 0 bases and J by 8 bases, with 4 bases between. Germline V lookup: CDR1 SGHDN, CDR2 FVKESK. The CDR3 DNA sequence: TGTGCCAGCAGCCAAGACTCTGGGGAGCTGTTTTTT. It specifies CASSQDSGELFF.

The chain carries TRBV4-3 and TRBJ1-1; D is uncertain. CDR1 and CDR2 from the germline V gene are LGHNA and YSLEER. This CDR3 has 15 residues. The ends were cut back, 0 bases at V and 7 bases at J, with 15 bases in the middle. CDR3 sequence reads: CASSQDRGLLLEAFF. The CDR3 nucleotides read TGCGCCAGCAGCCAAGATCGGGGTCTTCTACTTGAAGCTTTCTTT.

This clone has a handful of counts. The CDR3 region has the DNA TGTGCCAGCAGTTCGCGGGGGGAGCAGTACTTC. The encoded protein is CASSSRGEQYF. V is TRBV27 and J is TRBJ2-7, with TRBD2 identical over 7 bases. The V gene end was trimmed by 4 bases and the J gene end by 7 bases; junction bases not matched to a gene: 1. The CDR3 spans 11 residues. The germline CDR1 and CDR2 sequences are MNHEY and SMNVEV (reference sequence).

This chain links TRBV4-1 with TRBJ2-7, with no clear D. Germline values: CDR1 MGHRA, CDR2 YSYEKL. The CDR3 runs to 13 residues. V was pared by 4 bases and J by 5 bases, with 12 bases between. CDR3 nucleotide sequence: TGCGCCAGCAGCCCTAGGGTGTCCAACGAGCAGTACTTC. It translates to CASSPRVSNEQYF.

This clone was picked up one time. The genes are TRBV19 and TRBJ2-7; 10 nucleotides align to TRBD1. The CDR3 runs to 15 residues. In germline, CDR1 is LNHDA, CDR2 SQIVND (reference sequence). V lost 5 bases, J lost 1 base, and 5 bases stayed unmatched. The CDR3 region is CASSVPGQGSYEQYF. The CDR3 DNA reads TGTGCCAGTAGTGTCCCGGGACAGGGGTCCTACGAGCAGTACTTC. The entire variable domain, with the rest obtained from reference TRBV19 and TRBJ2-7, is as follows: DGGITQSPKYLFRKEGQNVTLSCEQNLNHDAMYWYRQDPGQGLRLIYYSQIVNDFQKGDIAEGYSVSREKKESFPLTVTSAQKNPTAFYLCASSVPGQGSYEQYFGPGTRLTVT.

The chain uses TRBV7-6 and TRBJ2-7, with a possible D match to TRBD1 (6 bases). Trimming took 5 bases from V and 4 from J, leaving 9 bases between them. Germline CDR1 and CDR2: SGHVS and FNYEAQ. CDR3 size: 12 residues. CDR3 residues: CASSDDRYEQYF. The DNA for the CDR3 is TGTGCCAGCAGCGACGACAGGTACGAGCAGTACTTC.

The CDR3 protein is CASSQQLNTEAFF. The CDR3 coding sequence is TGTGCCAGCAGCCAACAGTTGAACACTGAAGCTTTCTTT. This chain connects TRBV4-2 to TRBJ1-1; D call uncertain. CDR1 LGHNA and CDR2 YNFKEQ come from the germline V gene. CDR3 size: 13 residues. V lost 2 bases and J lost 0, with 4 bases in between.

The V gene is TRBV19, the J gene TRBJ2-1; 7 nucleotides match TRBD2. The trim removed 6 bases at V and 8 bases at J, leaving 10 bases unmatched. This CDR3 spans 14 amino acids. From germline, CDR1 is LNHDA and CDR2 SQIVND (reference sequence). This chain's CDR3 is CASRLQGGFDEQFF. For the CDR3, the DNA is TGTGCCAGTAGGCTGCAGGGAGGGTTCGATGAGCAGTTCTTC.

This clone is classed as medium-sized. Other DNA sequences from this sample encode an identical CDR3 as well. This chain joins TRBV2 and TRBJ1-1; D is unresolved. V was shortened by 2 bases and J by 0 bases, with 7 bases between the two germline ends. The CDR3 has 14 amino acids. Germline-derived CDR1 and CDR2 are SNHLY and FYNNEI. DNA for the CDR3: TGTGCCAGCAGTGAACCGAAAATGAACACTGAAGCTTTCTTT. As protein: CASSEPKMNTEAFF.

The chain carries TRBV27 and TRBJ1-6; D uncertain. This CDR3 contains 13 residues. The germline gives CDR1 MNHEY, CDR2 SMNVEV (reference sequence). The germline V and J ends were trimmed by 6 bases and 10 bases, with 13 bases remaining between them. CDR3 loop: CASRPGLSSPLHF. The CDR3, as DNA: TGTGCCAGCAGACCGGGCCTTAGCTCACCCCTCCACTTT.

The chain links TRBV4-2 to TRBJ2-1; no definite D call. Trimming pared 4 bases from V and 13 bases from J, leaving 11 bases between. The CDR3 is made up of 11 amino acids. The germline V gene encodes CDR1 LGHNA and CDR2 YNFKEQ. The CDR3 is CASSPGVEQFF. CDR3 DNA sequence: TGTGCCAGCAGCCCAGGAGTTGAACAGTTCTTC.

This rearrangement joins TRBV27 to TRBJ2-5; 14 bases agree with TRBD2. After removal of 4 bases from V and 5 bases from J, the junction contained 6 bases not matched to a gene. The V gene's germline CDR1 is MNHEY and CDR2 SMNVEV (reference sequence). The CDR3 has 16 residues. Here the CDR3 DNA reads TGTGCCAGCAGTTCAGGGACTAGCGGGAGTCCGGAGACCCAGTACTTC. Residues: CASSSGTSGSPETQYF.

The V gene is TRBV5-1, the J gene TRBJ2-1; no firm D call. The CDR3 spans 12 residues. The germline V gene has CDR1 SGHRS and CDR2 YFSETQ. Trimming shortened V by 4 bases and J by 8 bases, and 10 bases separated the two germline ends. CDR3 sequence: CASSVVGDEQFF. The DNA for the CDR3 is TGCGCCAGCAGCGTGGTTGGAGATGAGCAGTTCTTC.